This TCR beta chain was sequenced in a study of blood T cell repertoires in COVID-19. The table came from immunoSEQ multiplex PCR; TCRdb's copy has only in-frame clones and leaves some out. The sample records 350,000 or so clones, over 85% being singletons. The table lists this clone with a count of one. The CDR3 covers 13 residues. The V and J ends lost 6 bases and 0 bases respectively, with 8 bases between them. The sequence derives from a woman aged 60 to 75 with COVID-19, enrolled during active disease. Sequenced sample: peripheral blood. The genes are TRBV23-1 and TRBJ1-1; D is unclear. TRBV23-1 is noted as an ORF with a role that remains uncertain. CDR3 residues: CASRWQMNTEAFF. CDR3 bases: TGCGCCAGCAGGTGGCAGATGAACACTGAAGCTTTCTTT.